One sample yielded the 12 T cell receptor beta chains listed below, sequenced in a study of T cells in Graves' hyperthyroidism and ophthalmopathy (dated by TCRdb to the late 2010s). The library relied on multiplex PCR. The instrument given in TCRdb is Illumina HiSeq 2000. The TCR beta CDR3 regions were amplified from RNA transcripts. The first round of RT-PCR for the TCR CDR3 was performed with the HTBI primer set and the Qiagen OneStep RT-PCR kit. Using fastp trimming at Q25 and MiXCR clonotype assembly, TCRdb reanalyzed the public sequencing data and kept in-frame beta chains. A single entry per CDR3 protein holds the most common genes and DNA from its merged rows. The sample data list hundreds of thousands of distinct CDR3 sequences, and 16% of these were observed just once. The biggest ten clones account for roughly 3.4% of the sample. The specimen was blood. The receptors were gathered from a woman between 40 and 50 years old with Graves' ophthalmopathy.

In this sample, this clonotype turned up many times. The rearrangement uses TRBV30 and TRBJ1-1; a possible D gene is TRBD1 (6 bases). The CDR3 consists of 13 residues. Deletions cut 7 bases from V and 1 base from J, with 13 bases between. The V gene's germline CDR1 is GTSNPN and CDR2 SVGIG (reference sequence). The CDR3 protein is CALGGMENTEAFF. The CDR3 DNA reads TGTGCCTTAGGGGGAATGGAGAACACTGAAGCTTTCTTT.

This clonotype was seen a handful of times. This chain links TRBV6-1 with TRBJ1-6; 7 nucleotides line up with TRBD1. Germline lookup yields CDR1 MNHNS and CDR2 SASEGT. J gave up 0 bases and V 5 bases, and 10 bases lay outside the gene matches. The CDR3 has 18 amino acids. The CDR3 here is CASSPRGTESSYNSPLHF. DNA for the CDR3: TGTGCCAGCAGTCCCAGGGGGACGGAGAGCTCCTATAATTCACCCCTCCACTTT.

This clonotype showed up many times. The chain is built from TRBV3-1 and TRBJ2-3; possibly TRBD1 or TRBD2 for D (5 bases each). Per the germline V gene, CDR1 is LGHDT and CDR2 is YNNKEL (reference sequence). This CDR3 contains 13 residues. The germline V and J ends were trimmed by 5 bases and 4 bases, with 10 bases remaining between them. The CDR3, as DNA: TGTGCCAGCAGCGACCGGGGCCCAGATACGCAGTATTTT. Translation gives CASSDRGPDTQYF.

This clonotype was found many times. The chain combines TRBV27 with TRBJ2-3; 11 bases agree with TRBD2. The CDR3 length is 16 residues. J gave up 4 bases and V 5 bases, and 8 bases lay outside the gene matches. Germline loops: CDR1 MNHEY, CDR2 SMNVEV (reference sequence). CDR3 DNA sequence: TGTGCCAGCAGTCCTCTAGCGGGAGGAACCCCAGATACGCAGTATTTT. Translating gives CASSPLAGGTPDTQYF.

Many counts were recorded for this clonotype. The genes are TRBV15 and TRBJ2-2; 8 nucleotides align to TRBD1. The germline gives CDR1 LNHNV, CDR2 YYDKDF (reference sequence). The junction had 3 bases not matched to a gene; V was cut back by 0 bases and J by 6 bases. This CDR3 comprises 15 residues. The CDR3 DNA reads TGTGCCACCAGCAGAGAGACAGGGGCGTCCGGGGAGCTGTTTTTT. As protein: CATSRETGASGELFF.

The chain recombines TRBV30 with TRBJ2-5, with unresolved D. The CDR3 spans 12 residues. Germline V gene lookup returns CDR1 GTSNPN and CDR2 SVGIG (reference sequence). The V gene lost 1 base and the J gene lost 5 bases, with 8 bases spanning the gap. The CDR3: CAWSGSRETQYF. The CDR3 DNA follows: TGTGCCTGGAGTGGCAGCCGGGAGACCCAGTACTTC. Combining the CDR3 with reference TRBV30 and TRBJ2-5 gives the whole variable domain SQTIHQWPATLVQPVGSPLSLECTVEGTSNPNLYWYRQAAGRGLQLLFYSVGIGQISSEVPQNLSASRPQDRQFILSSKKLLLSDSGFYLCAWSGSRETQYFGPGTRLLVL.

This chain connects TRBV2 to TRBJ2-5; D gene ambiguous. Trimming left V 8 bases short and J 4 bases short, with 11 bases between. Germline V gene sequence: CDR1 SNHLY, CDR2 FYNNEI. This CDR3 comprises 12 residues. This CDR3 reads CASGSLGETQYF. The CDR3 region has the DNA TGTGCCAGCGGGTCTTTGGGAGAGACCCAGTACTTC.

At least ten counts were recorded for this clonotype. The chain couples TRBV2 to TRBJ2-7; tentatively, D is TRBD1 or TRBD2 (6 bases each). CDR1 is SNHLY, CDR2 FYNNEI, per germline. This CDR3 is built from 17 residues. Trimming shortened V by 4 bases and J by 3 bases, and 22 bases separated the two germline ends. The CDR3 sequence is CASSANRGTSGIYEQYF. CDR3 in DNA: TGTGCCAGCAGTGCCAACCGGGGGACATCGGGGATCTACGAGCAGTACTTC. Together with reference TRBV2 and TRBJ2-7, the CDR3 gives the full variable domain: EPEVTQTPSHQVTQMGQEVILRCVPISNHLYFYWYRQILGQKVEFLVSFYNNEISEKSEIFDDQFSVERPDGSNFTLKIRSTKLEDSAMYFCASSANRGTSGIYEQYFGPGTRLTVT.

The chain couples TRBV6-2 or TRBV6-3 to TRBJ2-7, with 8 bases fitting TRBD2. Germline V gives CDR1 MNHEY, CDR2 SVGEGT. The CDR3 totals 13 residues. The CDR3 protein is CASPASGFVEQYF. Here the CDR3 DNA reads TGTGCTAGCCCCGCTAGCGGGTTCGTAGAGCAGTACTTC.

This chain connects TRBV7-9 to TRBJ2-7; TRBD2 matches at 7 bases. Per germline, CDR1 SEHNR and CDR2 FQNEAQ (reference sequence). The CDR3 is 16 amino acids. Unmatched junction bases numbered 12, after V lost 1 base and J lost 6 bases. The CDR3 bases are TGTGCCAGCAGCTTAGTCGGTGGGAGGGCCGTTCGCGAGCAGTACTTC. Translation gives CASSLVGGRAVREQYF.

The sample holds many counts of this clonotype. Sequence at one end of the junction differs from germline and may be a read error. This sequence joins TRBV12-3 or TRBV12-4 and TRBJ1-1; D uncertain. The CDR3 totals 14 residues. The CDR3 nucleotides are TGCGCCAGCAGCTTGGACGGACGAAACACTGAAGCTTTCTTT. Protein: CASSLDGRNTEAFF.

This clonotype was seen at least ten times. DNA for the CDR3: TGTGCCAGCAGTGGCCTATACAATGAGCAGTTCTTC. Translation: CASSGLYNEQFF. V and J are TRBV2 and TRBJ2-1; unclear D gene. In germline, CDR1 is SNHLY, CDR2 FYNNEI. V was trimmed by 4 bases and J by 4 bases, leaving 5 bases between them. The CDR3 is made up of 12 amino acids. Drawing the rest from reference TRBV2 and TRBJ2-1, the complete variable domain is EPEVTQTPSHQVTQMGQEVILRCVPISNHLYFYWYRQILGQKVEFLVSFYNNEISEKSEIFDDQFSVERPDGSNFTLKIRSTKLEDSAMYFCASSGLYNEQFFGPGTRLTVL.